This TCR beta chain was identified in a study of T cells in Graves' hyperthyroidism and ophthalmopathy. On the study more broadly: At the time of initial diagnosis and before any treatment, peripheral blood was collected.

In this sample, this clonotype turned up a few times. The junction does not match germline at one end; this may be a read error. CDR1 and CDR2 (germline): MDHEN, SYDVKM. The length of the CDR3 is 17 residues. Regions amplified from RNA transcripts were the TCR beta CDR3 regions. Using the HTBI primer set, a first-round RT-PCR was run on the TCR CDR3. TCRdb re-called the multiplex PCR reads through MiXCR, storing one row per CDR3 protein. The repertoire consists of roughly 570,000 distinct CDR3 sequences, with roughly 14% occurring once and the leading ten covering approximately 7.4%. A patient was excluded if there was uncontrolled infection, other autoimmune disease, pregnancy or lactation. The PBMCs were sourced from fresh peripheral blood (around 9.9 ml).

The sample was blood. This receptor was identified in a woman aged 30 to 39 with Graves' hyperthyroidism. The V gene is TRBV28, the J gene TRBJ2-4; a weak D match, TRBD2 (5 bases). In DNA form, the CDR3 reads TGTGCCAGCAGTTTAGGTCCAGCGGTTCTAGCCAAAAACATTCAGCACTTC. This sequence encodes CASSLGPAVLAKNIQHF.